This T cell receptor beta chain is drawn from a study of metastatic and nonmetastatic thyroid tumors. Looking at the study overall: Malignant thyroid and benign thyroid patients provided blood and tumor or nodule tissue whose repertoires were compared. Findings and caveats of the study: Malignant tumors reportedly showed significantly higher TCR beta diversity than benign nodules in both blood and tumor.

All patients were untreated before thyroid surgery. This clone was observed at least ten times. What it binds is unknown. Authors' methods: The distant-metastasis classifier for papillary thyroid cancer was built from CDR3 differences across clinicopathological groups. TCRdb reprocessed the PCR reads using MiXCR. The V and J calls here are based on TCRdb, not the publication. The data show 53,000 or so clones, 20% to 25% seen once. V lost 5 bases to trimming and J lost 6 bases; unmatched junction nucleotides: 7. Germline assignment: CDR1 MDHEN and CDR2 SYDVKM. This CDR3 region has 15 residues. Sequencing was carried out using blood. V gene TRBV28 combines with J gene TRBJ2-7; 13 nucleotides match TRBD2. The clonotype originates from a female donor with papillary thyroid cancer or a benign thyroid nodule (not recorded which). Some clones in this sample may be carry-over from other donors' samples. This CDR3 is CASSGTSGAFSEQYF. As DNA, the CDR3 is TGTGCCAGCAGTGGGACTAGCGGGGCTTTTTCCGAGCAGTACTTC.